This TCR beta chain is drawn from a study of technical replicates of blood from a few donors. Using immunoSEQ multiplex PCR, the repertoire was profiled, and TCRdb retains in-frame clones only, with some absent. The table records about 73,000 clones, roughly 93% of them present only once. This receptor was identified in a human donor in good health. The sample comprised T cells isolated from PBMCs.

The CDR3 here is CASSSDRSLFTAGEQFF. The DNA of the CDR3 is TGCGCCAGCAGTTCGGACAGGTCTCTCTTTACCGCCGGGGAGCAGTTCTTC. The rearrangement joins TRBV5-1 to TRBJ2-1; 7 nucleotides match TRBD1. The CDR3 is 17 amino acids. CDR1 and CDR2 (germline): SGHRS, YFSETQ. V trimming: 5 bases; J trimming: 10 bases; junction bases outside the gene matches: 21.